The clone carrying this T cell receptor (beta chain) was seen repeatedly, ten times or more. Its antigen is not known. CDR1 is SGHRS and CDR2 is YFSETQ in the germline V gene. CDR3 length: 13 residues. Trimming took 0 bases from V and 4 from J, leaving 5 bases between them. The entry originates in a study of response to subunit inactivated influenza vaccine. Study-level results: Seasonal influenza vaccination, on each occasion, was suggested by the authors to recruit few new T cells.

Each CDR3 protein gets one entry after TCRdb re-called the RT-PCR reads with MiXCR. The top ten clones hold 7.5% to 9% of a sample with hundreds of thousands of distinct CDR3 sequences, less than 15% of them seen once. The rearrangement joins TRBV5-1 to TRBJ2-1, with no clear D. This specimen consisted of PBMCs from blood, obtained roughly 2 weeks before vaccination. This sequence was found in a man aged 50 to 59 who received an inactivated influenza vaccine. The CDR3 reads CASSLESYNEQFF. DNA for the CDR3: TGCGCCAGCAGCTTGGAGTCTTACAATGAGCAGTTCTTC.